This T cell receptor beta chain was captured by sequencing in a study of blood T cell repertoires in COVID-19. Background on the study: Both acute and convalescent COVID-19 samples were obtained from the United States, Italy and Spain. From T cells, B-cell-depleted T cells, or PBMCs came the material, which was cDNA or gDNA.

V was clipped by 2 bases and J by 3 bases; unmatched bases: 4. Germline V gene data show CDR1 as SGHKS and CDR2 as YYEKEE (reference sequence). The length of the CDR3 is 15 residues. Only a few counts were recorded for this clone. Assay used: immunoSEQ multiplex PCR; TCRdb lists only in-frame clones, some missing. The data contain tens of thousands of clones, 82% of them singletons. This clonotype was sampled from a man at least 80 years old with acute or convalescent COVID-19. This chain connects TRBV5-5 to TRBJ1-3; 8 nucleotides line up with TRBD1. Sequencing was performed on peripheral blood. CDR3 region: CASSLQGDGGNTIYF. CDR3 DNA sequence: TGTGCCAGCAGCTTACAGGGGGATGGTGGAAACACCATATATTTT. The whole variable domain, filled in from reference TRBV5-5 and TRBJ1-3, reads DAGVTQSPTHLIKTRGQQVTLRCSPISGHKSVSWYQQVLGQGPQFIFQYYEKEERGRGNFPDRFSARQFPNYSSELNVNALLLGDSALYLCASSLQGDGGNTIYFGEGSWLTVV.